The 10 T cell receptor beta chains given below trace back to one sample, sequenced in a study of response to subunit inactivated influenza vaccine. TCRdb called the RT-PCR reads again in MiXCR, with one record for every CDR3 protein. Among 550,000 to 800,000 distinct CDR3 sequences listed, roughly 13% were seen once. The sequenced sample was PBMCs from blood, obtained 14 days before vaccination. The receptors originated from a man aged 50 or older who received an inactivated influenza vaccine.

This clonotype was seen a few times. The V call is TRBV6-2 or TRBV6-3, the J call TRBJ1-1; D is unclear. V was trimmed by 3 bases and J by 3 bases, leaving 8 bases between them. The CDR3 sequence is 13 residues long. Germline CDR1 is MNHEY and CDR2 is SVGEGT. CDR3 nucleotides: TGTGCCAGCAGTTATTATGGGGACACTGAAGCTTTCTTT. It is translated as CASSYYGDTEAFF.

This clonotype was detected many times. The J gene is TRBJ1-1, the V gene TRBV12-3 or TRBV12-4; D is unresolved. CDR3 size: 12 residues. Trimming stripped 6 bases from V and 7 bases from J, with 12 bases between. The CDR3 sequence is CASRMEGSEAFF. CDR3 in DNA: TGTGCCAGCAGAATGGAAGGTAGTGAAGCTTTCTTT.

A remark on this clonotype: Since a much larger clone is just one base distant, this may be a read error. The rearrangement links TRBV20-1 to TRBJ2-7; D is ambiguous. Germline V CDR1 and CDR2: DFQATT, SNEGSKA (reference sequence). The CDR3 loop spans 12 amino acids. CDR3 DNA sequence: TGCAGCTTAGCCAGGAACTACTACGAGCAGTACTTC. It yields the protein CSLARNYYEQYF.

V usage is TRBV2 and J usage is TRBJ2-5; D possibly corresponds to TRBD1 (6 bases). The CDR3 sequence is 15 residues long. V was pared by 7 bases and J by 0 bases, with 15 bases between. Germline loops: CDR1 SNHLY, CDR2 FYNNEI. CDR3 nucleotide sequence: TGTGCCAGCAAGGTCTCCGGACAGAACCAAGAGACCCAGTACTTC. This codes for CASKVSGQNQETQYF.

The chain's CDR3 is CASSQGQGRRTEAFF. As DNA, the CDR3 is TGTGCCAGCAGCCAAGGACAGGGTAGGAGGACTGAAGCTTTCTTT. This chain joins TRBV14 and TRBJ1-1, with 7 bases matching TRBD1. The germline CDR1 and CDR2 sequences are SGHDN and FVKESK. The CDR3 runs 15 residues. V shed 1 base and J 5 bases; nucleotides not matched to a gene: 7.

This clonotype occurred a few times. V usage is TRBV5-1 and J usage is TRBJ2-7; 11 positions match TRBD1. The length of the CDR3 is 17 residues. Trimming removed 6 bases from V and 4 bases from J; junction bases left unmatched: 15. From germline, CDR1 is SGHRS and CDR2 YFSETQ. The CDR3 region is CASTPDWPGQGVYEQYF. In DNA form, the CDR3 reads TGCGCCAGCACCCCTGACTGGCCGGGACAGGGGGTTTACGAGCAGTACTTC.

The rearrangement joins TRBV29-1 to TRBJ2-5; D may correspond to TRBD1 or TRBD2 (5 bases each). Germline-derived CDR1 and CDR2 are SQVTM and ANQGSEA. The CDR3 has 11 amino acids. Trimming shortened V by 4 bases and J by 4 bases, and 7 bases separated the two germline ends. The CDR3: CSVGGSETQYF. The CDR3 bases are TGCAGCGTTGGGGGGTCAGAGACCCAGTACTTC.

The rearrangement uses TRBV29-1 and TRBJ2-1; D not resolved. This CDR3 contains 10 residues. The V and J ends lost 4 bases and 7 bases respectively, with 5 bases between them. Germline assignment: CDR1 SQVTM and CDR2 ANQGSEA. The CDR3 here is CSVAGNEQFF. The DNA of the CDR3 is TGCAGCGTTGCAGGAAATGAGCAGTTCTTC.

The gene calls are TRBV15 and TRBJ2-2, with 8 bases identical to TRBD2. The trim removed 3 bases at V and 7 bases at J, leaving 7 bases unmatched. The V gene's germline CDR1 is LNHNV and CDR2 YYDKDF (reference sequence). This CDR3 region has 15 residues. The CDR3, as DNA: TGTGCCACCAGCAGGACTCGGGAGGGCAGCGGGGAGCTGTTTTTT. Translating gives CATSRTREGSGELFF.

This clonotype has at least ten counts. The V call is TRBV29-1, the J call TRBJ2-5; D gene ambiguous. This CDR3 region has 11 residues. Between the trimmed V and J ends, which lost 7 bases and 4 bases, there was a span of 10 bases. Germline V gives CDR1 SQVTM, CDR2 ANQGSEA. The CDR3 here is CSAAVVETQYF. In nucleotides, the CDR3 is TGCAGCGCCGCCGTGGTAGAGACCCAGTACTTC.